A single sample gave rise to the 18 T cell receptor beta chains below, sequenced in a study of cytomegalovirus exposure and HLA in healthy donors. Primers included in the PCR were 60 Vbeta and 13 Jbeta primers. Using immunoSEQ multiplex PCR, the repertoire was profiled, and TCRdb retains in-frame clones only, with some absent. The sample consists of roughly 190,000 clones, 75% to 80% of them appearing once. Sequencing was carried out using PBMCs. The origin of the receptors is a woman between 25 and 40 years old in good health and CMV-seropositive.

This clone was observed once. The rearrangement joins TRBV2 to TRBJ2-5; a weak D match, TRBD1 (5 bases). The germline CDR1 and CDR2 sequences are SNHLY and FYNNEI. This CDR3 spans 13 amino acids. V shed 8 bases and J shed 2 bases, with 12 bases lying between them. CDR3 residues: CASFQGVQETQYF. CDR3 nucleotide sequence: TGTGCCAGCTTTCAAGGGGTACAAGAGACCCAGTACTTC. The variable domain in full, with the rest retrieved from reference TRBV2 and TRBJ2-5, is EPEVTQTPSHQVTQMGQEVILRCVPISNHLYFYWYRQILGQKVEFLVSFYNNEISEKSEIFDDQFSVERPDGSNFTLKIRSTKLEDSAMYFCASFQGVQETQYFGPGTRLLVL.

J is TRBJ1-2 and V is TRBV28; 8 positions match TRBD1. The CDR3 totals 11 residues. The J segment lost 4 bases and the V segment lost 10 bases, leaving 2 bases of the junction unmatched. Germline-derived CDR1 and CDR2 are MDHEN and SYDVKM. The CDR3 loop reads CAITGGYGYTF. The CDR3 nucleotides read TGTGCCATAACAGGGGGCTATGGCTACACCTTC.

This clone has only a few counts. CDR3 amino acids: CASSPTRDGDTEAFF. In nucleotides, the CDR3 is TGTGCCAGCTCACCTACGCGGGACGGAGACACTGAAGCTTTCTTT. The gene calls are TRBV18 and TRBJ1-1; maybe TRBD1 (5 bases). V shed 3 bases and J shed 3 bases, with 14 bases lying between them. CDR3 length: 15 residues. Looked up from germline, CDR1 is KGHSH and CDR2 is LQKENI.

J is TRBJ1-5 and V is TRBV28, with 8 bases lining up with TRBD1. Germline V gene data show CDR1 as MDHEN and CDR2 as SYDVKM. After removal of 6 bases from V and 0 bases from J, the junction contained 10 bases not matched to a gene. The CDR3 runs 17 residues. The CDR3 DNA is TGTGCCAGCAGCCCAGGGGGCAGAATTGATAGCAATCAGCCCCAGCATTTT. It specifies CASSPGGRIDSNQPQHF.

This chain joins TRBV28 and TRBJ1-4; D is unresolved. The length of the CDR3 is 12 residues. Germline-derived CDR1 and CDR2 are MDHEN and SYDVKM. V was clipped by 3 bases and J by 8 bases, with 7 bases between them. The CDR3 DNA sequence: TGTGCCAGCAGTTTGGCCGGGGAAAAACTGTTTTTT. Residues: CASSLAGEKLFF.

The chain joins TRBV6-6 to TRBJ1-5; TRBD1 agrees at 7 bases. The germline V gene encodes CDR1 MNHNY and CDR2 SVGAGI (reference sequence). CDR3 length equals 13 residues. V lost 7 bases, J lost 2 bases, and 2 bases stayed unmatched. Here the CDR3 reads CASTDRGNQPQHF. The CDR3 bases are TGTGCCAGCACCGACAGGGGCAATCAGCCCCAGCATTTT.

The chain carries TRBV28 and TRBJ1-2; 8 bases line up with TRBD1. Germline V gene lookup returns CDR1 MDHEN and CDR2 SYDVKM. The V and J ends lost 6 bases and 8 bases, in that order; junction bases with no gene match: 14. This CDR3 is built from 15 residues. CDR3 in DNA: TGTGCCAGCAGCCCACCAACGAGGACAGGGCGAGGCTACACCTTC. This encodes CASSPPTRTGRGYTF.

The rearrangement uses TRBV7-2 and TRBJ1-6; no reliable D call. The germline V and J ends were trimmed by 5 bases and 7 bases, with 3 bases remaining between them. This CDR3 spans 11 amino acids. Germline loops: CDR1 SGHTA, CDR2 FQGNSA. The CDR3 is CASSQNSPLHF. In DNA form, the CDR3 reads TGTGCCAGCAGCCAGAATTCACCCCTCCACTTT.

The genes are TRBV6-6 and TRBJ1-1, with 9 bases matching TRBD1. Germline trimming cut 5 bases from V and 6 bases from J; bases unmatched to any gene: 7. Germline V gene sequence: CDR1 MNHNY, CDR2 SVGAGI (reference sequence). The CDR3 length is 14 residues. The CDR3 region is CASSGRQGEAEAFF. In DNA form, the CDR3 reads TGTGCCAGCAGTGGACGACAGGGGGAGGCTGAAGCTTTCTTT.

This clone has just a few counts. The chain combines TRBV27 with TRBJ2-5; D gene unclear. Trimming pared 1 base from V and 2 bases from J, leaving 5 bases between. Germline-derived CDR1 and CDR2 are MNHEY and SMNVEV (reference sequence). The CDR3 consists of 13 residues. The CDR3 reads CASSLFGQETQYF. CDR3 sequence (DNA): TGTGCCAGCAGTTTATTCGGGCAAGAGACCCAGTACTTC.

This chain connects TRBV7-2 to TRBJ2-2; D not resolved. Trimming removed 0 bases from V and 5 bases from J, with 13 bases in between. The CDR3 extends over 16 amino acids. Per germline, CDR1 SGHTA and CDR2 FQGNSA. CDR3 amino acids: CASSLAGGALTGELFF. CDR3 DNA sequence: TGTGCCAGCAGCTTAGCCGGCGGTGCTTTAACCGGGGAGCTGTTTTTT.

The chain carries TRBV7-2 and TRBJ2-7; the D is unclear. Deletions cut 5 bases from V and 0 bases from J, with 17 bases between. The CDR3 has 16 amino acids. Germline-derived CDR1 and CDR2 are SGHTA and FQGNSA. The CDR3 spells CASSLQPSGYSYEQYF. DNA for the CDR3: TGTGCCAGCAGCCTCCAACCCTCCGGGTACTCCTACGAGCAGTACTTC.

V and J are TRBV28 and TRBJ1-2, with 7 bases aligning to TRBD1. The CDR3 has 15 residues. Unmatched junction bases numbered 11, after V lost 6 bases and J lost 4 bases. Germline V gene sequence: CDR1 MDHEN, CDR2 SYDVKM. The CDR3 here is CASRPSGTAFYGYTF. The CDR3 region has the DNA TGTGCCAGCAGGCCCTCCGGGACAGCTTTCTATGGCTACACCTTC.

The gene calls are TRBV7-7 and TRBJ2-1, with a tentative D call TRBD1 (6 bases). Germline V gene sequence: CDR1 SSHAT, CDR2 FNYEAQ (reference sequence). The CDR3 has 13 amino acids. With 5 bases removed from V and 6 bases from J, the gap between germline ends came to 11 bases. CDR3 sequence: CASSQGLVNEQFF. DNA of the CDR3: TGTGCCAGCAGCCAGGGGTTGGTCAATGAGCAGTTCTTC.

The rearrangement joins TRBV6-4 to TRBJ1-2; 8 bases are shared with TRBD1. The CDR3 is 14 amino acids. CDR1 and CDR2 from the germline V gene are MRHNA and SNTAGT. Germline trimming cut 6 bases from V and 4 bases from J; bases unmatched to any gene: 7. This CDR3 reads CASRKTGEAYGYTF. CDR3 bases: TGTGCCAGCAGGAAGACAGGGGAGGCCTATGGCTACACCTTC.

The chain uses TRBV6-5 and TRBJ2-7, with TRBD2 identical over 9 bases. Germline lookup yields CDR1 MNHEY and CDR2 SVGAGI. The CDR3 is made up of 14 amino acids. With V trimmed by 6 bases and J by 0 bases, 3 bases remained unmatched. CDR3 coding DNA: TGTGCCAGCAGCCTAGCGGGGAGCTCCTACGAGCAGTACTTC. Translation: CASSLAGSSYEQYF.

This clone was counted a few times. The gene calls are TRBV28 and TRBJ1-5; 7 nucleotides line up with TRBD1. The germline gives CDR1 MDHEN, CDR2 SYDVKM. The trim removed 1 base at V and 1 base at J, leaving 1 base unmatched. CDR3 length equals 15 residues. CDR3 bases: TGTGCCAGCAGTTTATTACAGGGGAGCAATCAGCCCCAGCATTTT. Encoded protein: CASSLLQGSNQPQHF.

The rearrangement uses TRBV7-8 and TRBJ1-2, with a weak D call TRBD1 (5 bases). The V end lost 1 base, the J end lost 10 bases, and 19 bases lay between the germline ends. This CDR3 region has 15 residues. CDR1 SGHVS and CDR2 FQNEAQ come from the germline V gene. CDR3 DNA sequence: TGTGCCAGCAGCTTAGTAGTCAGGGACTCTTCTTACTACACCTTC. Its protein product is CASSLVVRDSSYYTF.